The next 2 T cell receptor beta chains were all read from a single sample in a study of blood T cell repertoires in COVID-19. Generated by immunoSEQ multiplex PCR, the TCRdb table keeps only in-frame clones and is missing some. The top ten hold around 6.9% of the sample, which has 100,000 or so clones, roughly 90% seen once. The sequenced material came from peripheral blood. The receptors here all came from a woman aged 55-75 years with acute or convalescent COVID-19.

This clone appeared a few times. The rearrangement uses TRBV19 and TRBJ1-2; 7 bases fit TRBD1. CDR3 length: 15 amino acids. Trimming removed 1 base from V and 2 bases from J; junction bases left unmatched: 4. In germline, CDR1 is LNHDA, CDR2 SQIVND (reference sequence). The chain's CDR3 is CASSIAATGNYGYTF. Written as DNA, the CDR3 is TGTGCCAGTAGTATAGCAGCGACAGGGAACTATGGCTACACCTTC.

The J gene is TRBJ1-1, the V gene TRBV5-1; tentatively, D is TRBD1 (5 bases). Germline CDR1 reads SGHRS; CDR2 reads YFSETQ. V was clipped by 4 bases and J by 0 bases, with 16 bases between them. The CDR3 covers 16 residues. Written as DNA, the CDR3 is TGCGCCAGCAGCCTGCAGCCCGGGACTGTGAACACTGAAGCTTTCTTT. Its protein product is CASSLQPGTVNTEAFF.